These T cell receptor beta chains were read from a single sample in a study of radiotherapy plus CTLA-4 blockade in lung cancer. Assay used: immunoSEQ multiplex PCR; TCRdb lists only in-frame clones, some missing. Seen here are tens of thousands of clones, about 85% observed once, and the top ten hold 14% to 15%. The material was peripheral blood, obtained from a patient treated with radiotherapy plus ipilimumab. The receptors stem from a human donor with non-small cell lung cancer that progressed on radiotherapy plus ipilimumab. Each CDR3 is given with its conserved first and last residue. A D gene is named only where the DNA matches it firmly. Expanded clones get a size class; other rows say once, few or many, or leave the size out.

CDR3aa | CDR3nt | j_gene | v_gene | abundance | d_gene | len
CAWSGQGSQPQHF | TGTGCCTGGAGTGGACAGGGAAGTCAGCCCCAGCATTTT | TRBJ1-5 | TRBV30 | few | TRBD1 | 13
CASSWTGIGYTF | TGTGCCAGCAGCTGGACCGGCATTGGCTACACCTTC | TRBJ1-2 | TRBV28 | . | . | 12
CASSFLTGGSTEAFF | TGTGCCAGCAGCTTTTTGACAGGCGGGTCCACTGAAGCTTTCTTT | TRBJ1-1 | TRBV5-4 | . | . | 15
CASGQGTYEQYF | TGTGCCAGCGGACAGGGAACCTACGAGCAGTACTTC | TRBJ2-7 | TRBV5-4 | . | TRBD1 | 12
CASSYSGNYEQYF | TGTGCCAGCAGTTACTCGGGAAACTACGAGCAGTACTTC | TRBJ2-7 | TRBV6-5 | . | . | 13
CASRGLSTNTQYF | TGTGCCAGCAGGGGACTGAGTACTAATACGCAGTATTTT | TRBJ2-3 | TRBV28 | once | . | 13
CASSQDSNTEAFF | TGTGCCAGCAGTCAAGACAGCAACACTGAAGCTTTCTTT | TRBJ1-1 | TRBV9 | . | . | 13
CASSSTHWTGGFEQYF | TGCGCCAGCAGCTCCACCCACTGGACAGGGGGCTTCGAGCAGTACTTC | TRBJ2-7 | TRBV5-1 | . | TRBD1 | 16
CAISDRTGTGYGYTF | TGTGCCATCAGTGATCGAACCGGGACAGGCTATGGCTACACCTTC | TRBJ1-2 | TRBV10-3 | . | TRBD1 | 15
CASSLGPIRVGGNTIYF | TGTGCCAGCAGCTTGGGGCCTATCAGGGTTGGCGGAAACACCATATATTTT | TRBJ1-3 | TRBV5-6 | . | . | 17
CASSPGDLAQADTQYF | TGTGCCAGCAGCCCCGGGGACCTCGCCCAGGCAGATACGCAGTATTTT | TRBJ2-3 | TRBV4-2 | few | . | 16
CASSPRGREGENIQYF | TGTGCCAGCAGCCCGCGTGGGCGGGAGGGGGAAAACATTCAGTACTTC | TRBJ2-4 | TRBV11-3 | . | TRBD2 | 16
CASSQESGYYNEQFF | TGTGCCAGCAGCCAAGAAAGCGGGTACTACAATGAGCAGTTCTTC | TRBJ2-1 | TRBV4-2 | . | . | 15
CASSVSPGAILDTIYF | TGTGCCAGCAGCGTAAGTCCAGGAGCAATCCTCGACACCATATATTTT | TRBJ1-3 | TRBV9 | . | . | 16
CASSPGLAGGQETQYF | TGTGCCAGCTCACCAGGACTAGCGGGGGGCCAAGAGACCCAGTACTTC | TRBJ2-5 | TRBV18 | . | TRBD2 | 16
CASKGGGSNQPQHF | TGTGCCAGCAAGGGAGGGGGCTCTAATCAGCCCCAGCATTTT | TRBJ1-5 | TRBV2 | few | TRBD1 | 14
CASSVGRDQKPQHF | TGTGCCAGCAGTGTGGGGAGGGACCAAAAGCCCCAGCATTTT | TRBJ1-5 | TRBV2 | once | . | 14
CASSSGLAADTQYF | TGTGCCAGCAGTTCTGGCCTGGCGGCAGATACGCAGTATTTT | TRBJ2-3 | TRBV27 | . | . | 14
CASSQGEDRGEKLFF | TGCGCCAGCAGCCAGGGGGAGGACCGAGGCGAAAAACTGTTTTTT | TRBJ1-4 | TRBV4-3 | . | . | 15
CASSPGQSNGNTIYF | TGTGCCAGCAGTCCGGGACAGTCGAACGGAAACACCATATATTTT | TRBJ1-3 | TRBV28 | once | TRBD1 | 15
CASNGGGAYEQYF | TGTGCCAGCAATGGTGGGGGGGCCTACGAGCAGTACTTC | TRBJ2-7 | TRBV2 | . | TRBD2 | 13
CAWSPRGAYDTQYF | TGTGCCTGGAGTCCGCGGGGGGCCTACGATACGCAGTATTTT | TRBJ2-3 | TRBV30 | . | TRBD2 | 14
CAISGRGQGDHGELFF | TGTGCCATCAGTGGCCGCGGGCAGGGGGACCACGGGGAGCTGTTTTTT | TRBJ2-2 | TRBV10-3 | . | TRBD1 | 16
CASSVGLNTYNEQFF | TGTGCCAGCAGTGTAGGCTTGAATACCTACAATGAGCAGTTCTTC | TRBJ2-1 | TRBV2 | . | . | 15
CASSLRGSGGQQYF | TGTGCCAGCAGTTTGAGGGGTAGCGGGGGACAGCAGTACTTC | TRBJ2-7 | TRBV28 | once | TRBD2 | 14
CAWSRGGIAEKLFF | TGTGCCTGGAGTCGAGGGGGAATCGCTGAAAAACTGTTTTTT | TRBJ1-4 | TRBV30 | . | . | 14
CASSGSGSHQPQHF | TGTGCCAGCAGTGGGTCGGGGTCCCATCAGCCCCAGCATTTT | TRBJ1-5 | TRBV2 | . | . | 14
CASSWGQSSSYEQYF | TGTGCCAGCAGCTGGGGACAGTCAAGCTCCTACGAGCAGTACTTC | TRBJ2-7 | TRBV27 | . | TRBD1 | 15
CASSYGTQNEQYF | TGTGCCAGCAGCTACGGGACCCAAAACGAGCAGTACTTC | TRBJ2-7 | TRBV7-8 | . | . | 13
CASSRDRGPYEQYF | TGCGCCAGCAGCCGAGACAGGGGGCCCTACGAGCAGTACTTC | TRBJ2-7 | TRBV4-3 | . | TRBD1 | 14
CASRRRGGNTEAFF | TGTGCCAGCCGAAGGAGGGGAGGTAACACTGAAGCTTTCTTT | TRBJ1-1 | TRBV28 | once | . | 14
CASSYHWTNPNNEQFF | TGTGCCAGCAGTTACCATTGGACTAACCCTAACAATGAGCAGTTCTTC | TRBJ2-1 | TRBV6-5 | . | . | 16
CASSTPLWGERNTEAFF | TGTGCCAGTAGTACCCCGTTGTGGGGGGAAAGAAACACTGAAGCTTTCTTT | TRBJ1-1 | TRBV19 | . | . | 17
CASSHSEGGYTF | TGTGCCAGCAGTCATTCTGAGGGGGGCTACACCTTC | TRBJ1-2 | TRBV6-5 | . | . | 12
CASSEGGRYGYTF | TGTGCCAGCAGTGAAGGGGGGCGTTATGGCTACACCTTC | TRBJ1-2 | TRBV25-1 | few | . | 13
CSVLKGLGNNEQFF | TGCAGCGTACTGAAGGGACTAGGGAACAATGAGCAGTTCTTC | TRBJ2-1 | TRBV29-1 | . | TRBD2 | 14
CASSQGQHSGNTIYF | TGCGCCAGCAGCCAAGGACAGCACTCTGGAAACACCATATATTTT | TRBJ1-3 | TRBV4-3 | . | . | 15
CASSYTTGTTEAFF | TGTGCCAGCAGTTACACCACAGGGACCACTGAAGCTTTCTTT | TRBJ1-1 | TRBV6-5 | . | . | 14
CASSLLTGRFTDTQYF | TGTGCCAGCAGTTTATTAACAGGGAGGTTCACAGATACGCAGTATTTT | TRBJ2-3 | TRBV27 | . | . | 16
CAWKGLAGGRSSYNEQFF | TGTGCCTGGAAAGGACTAGCGGGGGGTCGTAGCTCCTACAATGAGCAGTTCTTC | TRBJ2-1 | TRBV30 | . | TRBD2 | 18
CASSLSGSGNTIYF | TGTGCCAGCAGCTTATCGGGCAGTGGAAACACCATATATTTT | TRBJ1-3 | TRBV7-2 | . | . | 14
CASRGLAGGLTANEQFF | TGTGCCAGCCGGGGACTAGCGGGAGGCCTGACGGCCAATGAGCAGTTCTTC | TRBJ2-1 | TRBV7-9 | . | TRBD2 | 17
CASSFSGRQYF | TGTGCCAGCAGCTTCTCGGGAAGGCAGTACTTC | TRBJ2-7 | TRBV5-6 | . | . | 11
CASSLTVEPPYF | TGTGCCAGCAGCCTGACAGTCGAGCCGCCGTATTTT | TRBJ2-3 | TRBV7-2 | . | . | 12
CASSQAQAGVTTGELFF | TGCGCCAGCAGCCAAGCCCAAGCGGGGGTTACCACCGGGGAGCTGTTTTTT | TRBJ2-2 | TRBV4-1 | . | TRBD2 | 17
CASSQSCGTEAFF | TGCGCCAGCAGTCAATCTTGCGGAACTGAAGCTTTCTTT | TRBJ1-1 | TRBV23-1 | . | . | 13
CASRGALGAQYF | TGTGCCAGCAGGGGGGCACTGGGGGCGCAGTACTTC | TRBJ2-7 | TRBV27 | . | . | 12